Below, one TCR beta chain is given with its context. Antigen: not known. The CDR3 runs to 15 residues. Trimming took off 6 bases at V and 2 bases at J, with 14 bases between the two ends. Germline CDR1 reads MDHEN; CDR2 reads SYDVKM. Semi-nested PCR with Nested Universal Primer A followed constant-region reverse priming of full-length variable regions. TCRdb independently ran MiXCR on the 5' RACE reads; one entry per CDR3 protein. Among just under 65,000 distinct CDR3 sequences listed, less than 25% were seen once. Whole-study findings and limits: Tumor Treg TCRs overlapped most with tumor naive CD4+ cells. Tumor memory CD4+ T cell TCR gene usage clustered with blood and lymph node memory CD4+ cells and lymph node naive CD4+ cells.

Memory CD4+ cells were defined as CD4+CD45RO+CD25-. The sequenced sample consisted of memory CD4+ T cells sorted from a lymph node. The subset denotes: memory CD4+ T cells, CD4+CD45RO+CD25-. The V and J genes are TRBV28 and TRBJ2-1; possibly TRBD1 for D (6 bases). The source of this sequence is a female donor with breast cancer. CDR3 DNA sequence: TGTGCCAGCAGCTCTGGGGGCGTTCCCTACAATGAGCAGTTCTTC. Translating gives CASSSGGVPYNEQFF.